A selection of T cell receptor beta chains follows, all from one sample in a study of shared clonotypes between healthy human individuals. TCRdb's copy holds only in-frame clones and misses some; the assay was immunoSEQ multiplex PCR. The sample includes around 1.4 million clones, about 98.5% of them seen just once. The sample consisted of naive CD4+ T cells sorted from blood. The source of these receptors is a man younger than 45 in good health. Each CDR3 is given with its conserved first and last residue. D genes are given only for firm matches. Expanded clones get a size class; other rows say once, few or many, or leave the size out.

clone_size j_call v_call d_call cdr3_nt cdr3_aa
. TRBJ2-5 TRBV18 . TGTGCCAGCTCACCCTCTTCAGAGACCCAGTACTTC CASSPSSETQYF
. TRBJ1-5 TRBV5-5 . TGTGCCAGCAGCTTGGATCCAACAGCTCAGCCCCAGCATTTT CASSLDPTAQPQHF
. TRBJ2-7 TRBV14 TRBD1 TGTGCCAGCAGCCACTGGACAGGGGAATACGAGCAGTACTTC CASSHWTGEYEQYF
. TRBJ1-2 TRBV7-2 . TGTGCCAGCAGCTTCCGGGACATTTCCTATGGCTACACCTTC CASSFRDISYGYTF
. TRBJ2-3 TRBV28 . TGTGCCAGCAGTCTAGGAGGTTATACGCAGTATTTT CASSLGGYTQYF
. TRBJ2-7 TRBV15 . TGTGCCACCCGCGCGGGGCTCCGGGCCTACGAGCAGTACTTC CATRAGLRAYEQYF
. TRBJ1-1 TRBV4-1 . TGCGCCAGCAGCCAAGGTGTCGTGGGCGCGAACACTGAAGCTTTCTTT CASSQGVVGANTEAFF
once TRBJ1-2 TRBV9 TRBD1 TGTGCCAGCAGCGGGGTGACAGGGTCCGAAGGTGGCTACACCTTC CASSGVTGSEGGYTF
. TRBJ2-1 TRBV5-1 TRBD2 TGCGCCAGCAGCTTGGTTCATACTAGCGGCAATGAGCAGTTCTTC CASSLVHTSGNEQFF
. TRBJ2-3 TRBV4-3 TRBD2 TGCGCCAGCAGCCAGACTAGCGGGGGCACAGATACGCAGTATTTT CASSQTSGGTDTQYF
once TRBJ2-1 TRBV7-8 TRBD2 TGTGCCAGCAGCTTACGCCCCGGGACTAGCGGCACCTACAATGAGCAGTTCTTC CASSLRPGTSGTYNEQFF
once TRBJ2-2 TRBV28 TRBD2 TGTGCCAGTACACGAGCGGGAGATACCGGGGAGCTGTTTTTT CASTRAGDTGELFF
. TRBJ2-7 TRBV5-4 TRBD2 TGTGCCAGCAGCACCCCCCGGGGGAGGGGCTCCTACGAGCAGTACTTC CASSTPRGRGSYEQYF
. TRBJ2-5 TRBV5-1 TRBD2 TGCGCCAGCACCTCAGTAACCAGACTAGCGGGGCAAGAGACCCAGTACTTC CASTSVTRLAGQETQYF
. TRBJ2-5 TRBV5-1 . TGCGCCAGCAGCCCTTCGGGAGAACAAGAGACCCAGTACTTC CASSPSGEQETQYF
. TRBJ2-1 TRBV20-1 . TGCAGTGCCACTCGCTGGGATGAGCAGTTCTTC CSATRWDEQFF
. TRBJ2-3 TRBV9 . TGTGCCAGCAGCGAGCCCGGGGGTGGCACAGATACGCAGTATTTT CASSEPGGGTDTQYF
once TRBJ2-7 TRBV29-1 . TGCAGCGTGGCCGGCGGGCGGGACTCCTACGAGCAGTACTTC CSVAGGRDSYEQYF
. TRBJ2-5 TRBV27 TRBD2 TGTGCCAGTCGATTGGTAGCGGGGCTCCAAGAGACCCAGTACTTC CASRLVAGLQETQYF
once TRBJ2-7 TRBV28 TRBD1 TGTGCCAGCAGCCGGAGGACAGGGACCTACGAGCAGTACTTC CASSRRTGTYEQYF
. TRBJ2-7 TRBV5-1 . TGCGCCAGCAGCTTGGCCCAGGGCTACTCCTACGAGCAGTACTTC CASSLAQGYSYEQYF
. TRBJ2-2 TRBV10-1 TRBD2 TGCGCCAGCAATCGTCGACTAGCAGGCGGCACCGGGGAGCTGTTTTTT CASNRRLAGGTGELFF
. TRBJ1-1 TRBV10-3 . TGTGCCATCAGTGAGTCCGGGGGCCGGAGGGCTTTCTTT CAISESGGRRAFF
. TRBJ2-2 TRBV7-8 TRBD2 TGTGCCAGCAGCTCCCTAGCGGGAATCGGGGAGCTGTTTTTT CASSSLAGIGELFF
. TRBJ1-1 TRBV30 TRBD1 TGTGCCTGGAGGCCGACAGGGTTCACTGAAGCTTTCTTT CAWRPTGFTEAFF
. TRBJ2-3 TRBV14 . TGTGCCAGCAGCCAATGGACAGGGAGGGAAGGCACAGATACGCAGTATTTT CASSQWTGREGTDTQYF
. TRBJ2-7 TRBV18 TRBD1 TGTGCCAGCTCACCCCCCTGGGACAGGGGAACCTACGAGCAGTACTTC CASSPPWDRGTYEQYF
. TRBJ2-3 TRBV27 TRBD1 TGTGCCAGCAGCTTTACCACCCCTGACAGGGCAGATACGCAGTATTTT CASSFTTPDRADTQYF
. TRBJ2-7 TRBV7-2 TRBD2 TGTGCCAGCAGCCCAGGACTAGCGGGACGCTCCTACGAGCAGTACTTC CASSPGLAGRSYEQYF
. TRBJ2-7 TRBV5-8 TRBD2 TGTGCCAGCAGCTTCCAACCACTAGCGGGAAGCTCCTACGAGCAGTACTTC CASSFQPLAGSSYEQYF
. TRBJ2-5 TRBV30 TRBD1 TGTGCCCGAGGAGTAGGGGGCGAAGAGACCCAGTACTTC CARGVGGEETQYF
. TRBJ2-7 TRBV7-9 TRBD1 TGTGCCAGCAGCCTCCGTGGACAGGGCCACTACGAGCAGTACTTC CASSLRGQGHYEQYF
. TRBJ2-7 TRBV2 . TGTGCCAGCGGCGGAACCTGGTTCTCCTACGAGCAGTACTTC CASGGTWFSYEQYF
. TRBJ2-2 TRBV11-2 . TGTGCCAGCAGCTTTTTCACTACCTTTCGCTCCGGGGAGCTGTTTTTT CASSFFTTFRSGELFF
. TRBJ1-2 TRBV28 . TGTGCCAGCAGTTTATATGTTAGCGATGGCTACACCTTC CASSLYVSDGYTF
. TRBJ1-1 TRBV25-1 . TGTGCCAGCAGTGACCAGGGGTCTTCGAACACTGAAGCTTTCTTT CASSDQGSSNTEAFF
. TRBJ1-1 TRBV11-2 . TGTGCCAGCAGCTTAGTCCCTTTTGGCCAGCTAAACACTGAAGCTTTCTTT CASSLVPFGQLNTEAFF
once TRBJ2-1 TRBV11-2 TRBD1 TGTGCCAGCAGCTCAGGGCCGGGACAGGGTGACAATGAGCAGTTCTTC CASSSGPGQGDNEQFF
. TRBJ1-1 TRBV4-3 . TGCGCCAGCAGCCAAGTAGCAGGGAACACTGAAGCTTTCTTT CASSQVAGNTEAFF
. TRBJ2-7 TRBV19 TRBD2 TGTGCCAGTAGTGAAACCGGGACTACCTCCGAGCAGTACTTC CASSETGTTSEQYF
. TRBJ1-5 TRBV15 TRBD1 TGTGCCACCAGCAGAGTAACGCGTGCGGTAGGGACAGTCCTATACAATCAGCCCCAGCATTTT CATSRVTRAVGTVLYNQPQHF
once TRBJ2-5 TRBV29-1 . TGCAGCGTTGAGCCAACGTACCAAGAGACCCAGTACTTC CSVEPTYQETQYF
. TRBJ1-4 TRBV18 . TGTGCCAGCTCACCAACGACAGCAACTAATGAAAAACTGTTTTTT CASSPTTATNEKLFF
. TRBJ2-3 TRBV7-9 . TGTGCCAGCAGCTTAGCTATGGGCACAGATACGCAGTATTTT CASSLAMGTDTQYF
. TRBJ2-5 TRBV7-6 . TGTGCCAGCAGCTTAGGTCTACGAGGGAGCCAAGAGACCCAGTACTTC CASSLGLRGSQETQYF
. TRBJ1-2 TRBV28 . TGTGCCAGCAGTCCTCCGACAAGGGGAGGCTACACCTTC CASSPPTRGGYTF
once TRBJ1-5 TRBV19 TRBD1 TGTGCCAGTAGTTGGGGGACAGGAAACGAAGGCAATCAGCCCCAGCATTTT CASSWGTGNEGNQPQHF
. TRBJ2-3 TRBV11-2 . TGTGCCAGCAGCTTCCGGGATCAGGGAGATACGCAGTATTTT CASSFRDQGDTQYF